The present TCR beta chain was sequenced within a study of T-cell memory formation after mild COVID-19. The CDR3 sequence is 19 residues long. The V gene's germline CDR1 is WSHSY and CDR2 SAAADI. Deletions cut 3 bases from V and 8 bases from J, with 29 bases between. Each CDR3 protein is one row after TCRdb ran MiXCR on the 5' RACE reads. Of roughly 89,000 distinct CDR3 sequences in the sample, 10% to 15% were seen once. The gene calls are TRBV10-2 and TRBJ2-1, with D possibly being TRBD1 or TRBD2 (9 bases each). Sequencing was done on a sample of PBMCs or a T cell subset sorted from them (not recorded which). This receptor was identified in an adult woman who had mild COVID-19 (a few samples of this study predate the infection). Cell type and time point are not known. The DNA of the CDR3 is TGCGCCAGCAGTGACTCCGGGACAGGGCGAATAGCGGGGGTGGATGAGCAGTTCTTC. Amino acid sequence: CASSDSGTGRIAGVDEQFF.